The clone carrying this T cell receptor (beta chain) was seen many times. The germline CDR1 and CDR2 sequences are ENHRY and SYGVKD. The CDR3 extends over 18 amino acids. Trimming took 6 bases from V and 4 from J; bases not matched to a gene: 12. The data belong to a study of T cells in Graves' hyperthyroidism and ophthalmopathy. Using RNA transcripts as the source, TCR beta CDR3 regions were amplified. HTBI primers drove first-round RT-PCR of the TCR CDR3. MiXCR, applied by TCRdb to the multiplex PCR reads, yields one record per CDR3 protein. The sample has a few hundred thousand distinct CDR3 sequences, roughly 15% seen once.

The chain carries TRBV10-3 and TRBJ2-1, with 13 bases aligning to TRBD2. The TCR comes from a woman aged 40 to 55 with Graves' hyperthyroidism. The source material was blood. The CDR3 loop is CAISQTSGRAIQYNEQFF. The CDR3 nucleotides read TGTGCCATCAGCCAAACTAGCGGGAGGGCGATACAATACAATGAGCAGTTCTTC.